A single sample is the source of the 20 T cell receptor beta chains below, sequenced in a study of CD4+ T cells in melanoma. Using immunoSEQ multiplex PCR, the repertoire was profiled, and TCRdb retains in-frame clones only, with some absent. The sample includes around 55,000 clones, roughly 69% of them seen just once. The sequenced sample consisted of tumor tissue. These receptors all stem from a human donor with melanoma.

The V gene is TRBV7-6, the J gene TRBJ1-1, with 7 bases lining up with TRBD1. Trimming took 7 bases from V and 0 from J; bases not matched to a gene: 8. Germline V gene sequence: CDR1 SGHVS, CDR2 FNYEAQ. This CDR3 has 15 amino acids. The CDR3 DNA reads as TGTGCCAGCACCCAACGGGACAGCCTGAACACTGAAGCTTTCTTT. This gives the protein CASTQRDSLNTEAFF.

This clone was observed a few times. The rearrangement joins TRBV6-1 to TRBJ2-1; perhaps TRBD2 as D (6 bases). V lost 8 bases and J lost 5, with 10 bases in between. Germline V gene data show CDR1 as MNHNS and CDR2 as SASEGT. The length of the CDR3 is 12 residues. The CDR3 sequence is CASRLGNNEQFF. The CDR3 coding sequence is TGTGCCAGCCGACTAGGGAACAATGAGCAGTTCTTC.

This clone was seen just once. J is TRBJ1-1 and V is TRBV11-2; D might be TRBD1 (6 bases). Germline lookup yields CDR1 SGHAT and CDR2 FQNNGV. The V and J ends lost 1 base and 10 bases respectively, with 16 bases between them. The CDR3 contains 14 residues. CDR3 DNA sequence: TGTGCCAGCAGCTTAGTAGAGTCTGGGGGCGCAGCTTTCTTT. This sequence encodes CASSLVESGGAAFF.

The genes are TRBV7-9 and TRBJ1-5, with D possibly matching TRBD1 (5 bases). The CDR3 is 16 amino acids. V was clipped by 0 bases and J by 4 bases, with 13 bases between them. Per the germline V gene, CDR1 is SEHNR and CDR2 is FQNEAQ (reference sequence). CDR3 in DNA: TGTGCCAGCAGCTTAGCGTCGGCAGGGAGGAATCAGCCCCAGCATTTT. Translation: CASSLASAGRNQPQHF.

This clone was detected ten times or more. At one of its ends the junction is not consistent with the germline gene, which may arise from a read error. The chain couples TRBV5-5 to TRBJ1-1; D is perhaps TRBD1 (6 bases). The CDR3 extends over 13 amino acids. Germline V gene lookup returns CDR1 SGHKS and CDR2 YYEKEE (reference sequence). CDR3 region: CASSLGGDTEAFF. As DNA, the CDR3 is TGTGCCAGCAGCTTGGGGGGGGACACCGAAGCTTTCTTT.

The V gene is TRBV7-3, the J gene TRBJ2-5; maybe TRBD2 (5 bases). Germline CDR1 is SGHTA and CDR2 is FQGTGA. V was clipped by 5 bases and J by 7 bases, with 17 bases between them. This CDR3 has 14 residues. The CDR3 loop is CASSPGMGLGTQYF. In DNA form, the CDR3 reads TGTGCCAGCAGCCCGGGGATGGGGTTGGGGACCCAGTACTTC.

The V and J genes are TRBV7-9 and TRBJ1-5, with 10 bases fitting TRBD1. This CDR3 is 17 amino acids long. The junction had 13 bases not matched to a gene; V was cut back by 5 bases and J by 6 bases. Per the germline V gene, CDR1 is SEHNR and CDR2 is FQNEAQ (reference sequence). CDR3 amino acids: CASSRVAGTGVGQPQHF. The DNA of the CDR3 is TGTGCCAGCAGCCGGGTCGCCGGGACAGGGGTGGGTCAGCCCCAGCATTTT. The full variable domain, with the rest looked up from reference TRBV7-9 and TRBJ1-5, is DTGVSQNPRHKITKRGQNVTFRCDPISEHNRLYWYRQTLGQGPEFLTYFQNEAQLEKSRLLSDRFSAERPKGSFSTLEIQRTEQGDSAMYLCASSRVAGTGVGQPQHFGDGTRLSIL.

This clone has a handful of counts. This sequence joins TRBV5-1 and TRBJ1-2; possibly TRBD1 for D (6 bases). There are 14 residues in the CDR3. V was pared by 4 bases and J by 2 bases, with 12 bases between. The germline V gene encodes CDR1 SGHRS and CDR2 YFSETQ. The CDR3 region has the DNA TGCGCCAGCAGCGAGGGGGGACTGAACTATGGCTACACCTTC. Protein product: CASSEGGLNYGYTF.

The chain uses TRBV7-8 and TRBJ1-4; tentative D call: TRBD1 (5 bases). The CDR3 covers 16 residues. V lost 5 bases and J 7 bases, leaving 20 bases between the germline ends. Germline V gene data show CDR1 as SGHVS and CDR2 as FQNEAQ. The chain's CDR3 is CASSRGGQPGGEKLFF. The CDR3 region has the DNA TGTGCCAGCAGCCGAGGTGGCCAGCCCGGGGGTGAAAAACTGTTTTTT.

The chain carries TRBV6-5 and TRBJ2-1; no firm D call. The CDR3 totals 14 residues. Germline V CDR1 and CDR2: MNHEY, SVGAGI. Trimming took off 4 bases at V and 3 bases at J, with 10 bases between the two ends. In DNA form, the CDR3 reads TGTGCCAGCAGTTCCCTCTCGGTCTACAATGAGCAGTTCTTC. This sequence encodes CASSSLSVYNEQFF.

The chain links TRBV5-4 to TRBJ2-7; D is perhaps TRBD1 or TRBD2 (5 bases each). The CDR3 runs to 15 residues. Germline V CDR1 and CDR2: SGHNT, YYREEE (reference sequence). V lost 3 bases to trimming and J lost 0 bases, with 13 bases between them. CDR3 DNA sequence: TGTGCCAGCAGCTCCCCGGGACGCAGCTCCTACGAGCAGTACTTC. The encoded protein is CASSSPGRSSYEQYF.

The rearrangement joins TRBV6-1 to TRBJ2-5, with 8 bases lining up with TRBD2. Looked up from germline, CDR1 is MNHNS and CDR2 is SASEGT. The V and J ends lost 7 bases and 2 bases, in that order; junction bases with no gene match: 3. This CDR3 is 13 amino acids long. The CDR3 DNA reads as TGTGCCAGCACAGCGGGGGTTCAAGAGACCCAGTACTTC. This sequence encodes CASTAGVQETQYF.

V usage is TRBV7-9 and J usage is TRBJ2-3; 9 nucleotides align to TRBD2. CDR3 size: 18 residues. The V segment lost 6 bases and the J segment 6 bases; nucleotides outside the gene matches: 19. Germline V gene data show CDR1 as SEHNR and CDR2 as FQNEAQ (reference sequence). The CDR3 region has the DNA TGTGCCAGCAGACGCCTCGGAGGCGGCGGGGGGGCCTTGGATACGCAGTATTTT. Encoded protein: CASRRLGGGGGALDTQYF.

This chain links TRBV11-2 with TRBJ1-2; 8 positions match TRBD1. V shed 5 bases and J 7 bases; nucleotides not matched to a gene: 12. Germline V lookup: CDR1 SGHAT, CDR2 FQNNGV. The CDR3 covers 15 residues. Written as DNA, the CDR3 is TGTGCCAGCAGCGCCGACAGGGGAGGATTGCGTGGCTACACCTTC. This translates into CASSADRGGLRGYTF.

This chain links TRBV14 with TRBJ1-1, with D possibly being TRBD1 (5 bases). CDR3 length: 13 amino acids. In germline, CDR1 is SGHDN, CDR2 FVKESK. Between the trimmed V and J ends, which lost 3 bases and 5 bases, there was a span of 10 bases. The CDR3 sequence is CASSQGLRTEAFF. The CDR3 region has the DNA TGTGCCAGCAGCCAGGGGCTGAGGACTGAAGCTTTCTTT.

The rearrangement links TRBV10-3 to TRBJ2-3, with D possibly being TRBD1 (5 bases). CDR3 length: 15 amino acids. Germline CDR1 is ENHRY and CDR2 is SYGVKD. Trimming removed 7 bases from V and 3 bases from J, with 17 bases in between. CDR3 sequence (DNA): TGTGCCATCACCCCTAACGGCAGGGTGACAGATACGCAGTATTTT. Translation gives CAITPNGRVTDTQYF.

This chain uses TRBV7-9 with TRBJ2-5, with 9 bases identical to TRBD2. Germline loops: CDR1 SEHNR, CDR2 FQNEAQ (reference sequence). This CDR3 has 16 residues. V shed 5 bases and J 2 bases; nucleotides not matched to a gene: 9. CDR3 in DNA: TGTGCCAGCAGCATAGGGAGCGGGGGGCCACAAGAGACCCAGTACTTC. Protein sequence: CASSIGSGGPQETQYF.

The CDR3 loop reads CASTRVGGELFF. The CDR3 bases are TGTGCCAGCACCCGCGTTGGAGGGGAGCTGTTTTTT. The genes are TRBV28 and TRBJ2-2; D is ambiguous. The V end was cut by 7 bases, the J end by 8 bases, with 11 bases between. This CDR3 comprises 12 residues. CDR1 and CDR2 from the germline V gene are MDHEN and SYDVKM.

J is TRBJ1-1 and V is TRBV2, with D uncertain. V was trimmed by 7 bases and J by 1 base, leaving 10 bases between them. Germline CDR1 reads SNHLY; CDR2 reads FYNNEI. There are 13 residues in the CDR3. The CDR3, as DNA: TGTGCCAGCATAAAAGTGAAGAACACTGAAGCTTTCTTT. Protein sequence: CASIKVKNTEAFF. The full variable domain, rest sourced from reference TRBV2 and TRBJ1-1, is EPEVTQTPSHQVTQMGQEVILRCVPISNHLYFYWYRQILGQKVEFLVSFYNNEISEKSEIFDDQFSVERPDGSNFTLKIRSTKLEDSAMYFCASIKVKNTEAFFGQGTRLTVV.

This clone appeared once. This chain connects TRBV5-5 to TRBJ1-1, with D possibly being TRBD1 (5 bases). This CDR3 comprises 12 residues. CDR1 is SGHKS and CDR2 is YYEKEE in the germline V gene (reference sequence). V was pared by 2 bases and J by 6 bases, with 8 bases between. The CDR3 bases are TGTGCCAGCAGCTTCTCAGGGTCTGAAGCTTTCTTT. This translates into CASSFSGSEAFF.